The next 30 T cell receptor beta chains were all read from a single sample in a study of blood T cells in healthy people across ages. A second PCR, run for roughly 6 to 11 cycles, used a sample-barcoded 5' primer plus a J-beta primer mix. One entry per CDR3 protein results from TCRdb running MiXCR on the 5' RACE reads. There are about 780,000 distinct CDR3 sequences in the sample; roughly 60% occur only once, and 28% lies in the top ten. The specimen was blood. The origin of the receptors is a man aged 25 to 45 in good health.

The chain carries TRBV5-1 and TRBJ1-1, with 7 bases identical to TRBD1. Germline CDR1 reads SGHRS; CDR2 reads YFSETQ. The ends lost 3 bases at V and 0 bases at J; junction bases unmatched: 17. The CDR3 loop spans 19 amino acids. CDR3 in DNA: TGCGCCAGCAGCTCTACGTACCTGCCAACAGGGGAGATGAACACTGAAGCTTTCTTT. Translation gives CASSSTYLPTGEMNTEAFF.

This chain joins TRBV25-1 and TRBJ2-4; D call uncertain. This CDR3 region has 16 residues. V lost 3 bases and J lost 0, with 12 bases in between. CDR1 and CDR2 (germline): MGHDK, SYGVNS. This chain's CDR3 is CASSEAVPLAKNIQYF. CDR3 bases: TGTGCCAGCAGTGAGGCAGTTCCTCTAGCCAAAAACATTCAGTACTTC.

The CDR3 reads CATSALAGVLNEQFF. The CDR3 DNA is TGTGCCACCAGCGCATTAGCGGGGGTCCTAAATGAGCAGTTCTTC. The rearrangement links TRBV15 to TRBJ2-1; 9 bases are a match to TRBD2. J lost 7 bases, V lost 5 bases, and 9 bases had no gene match. The CDR3 is 15 residues long. Germline-derived CDR1 and CDR2 are LNHNV and YYDKDF (reference sequence). The full variable domain, its missing parts supplied by reference TRBV15 and TRBJ2-1, is DAMVIQNPRYQVTQFGKPVTLSCSQTLNHNVMYWYQQKSSQAPKLLFHYYDKDFNNEADTPDNFQSRRPNTSFCFLDIRSPGLGDTAMYLCATSALAGVLNEQFFGPGTRLTVL.

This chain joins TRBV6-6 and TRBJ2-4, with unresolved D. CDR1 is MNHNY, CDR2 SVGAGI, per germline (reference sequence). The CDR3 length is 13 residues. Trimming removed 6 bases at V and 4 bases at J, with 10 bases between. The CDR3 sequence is CASRSQEKNIQYF. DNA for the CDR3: TGTGCCAGCAGATCCCAGGAGAAAAACATTCAGTACTTC.

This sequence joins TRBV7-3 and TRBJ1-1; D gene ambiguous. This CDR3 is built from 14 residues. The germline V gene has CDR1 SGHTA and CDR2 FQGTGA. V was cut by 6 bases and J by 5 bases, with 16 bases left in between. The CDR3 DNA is TGTGCCAGCAGACCAATGGCGGGAGGAACTGAAGCTTTCTTT. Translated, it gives CASRPMAGGTEAFF.

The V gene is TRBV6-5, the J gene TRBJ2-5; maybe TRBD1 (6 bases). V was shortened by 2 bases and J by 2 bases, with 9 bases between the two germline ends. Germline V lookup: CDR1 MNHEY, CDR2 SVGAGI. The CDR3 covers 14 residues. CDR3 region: CASSYARGQETQYF. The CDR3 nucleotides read TGTGCCAGCAGTTACGCTAGGGGGCAAGAGACCCAGTACTTC.

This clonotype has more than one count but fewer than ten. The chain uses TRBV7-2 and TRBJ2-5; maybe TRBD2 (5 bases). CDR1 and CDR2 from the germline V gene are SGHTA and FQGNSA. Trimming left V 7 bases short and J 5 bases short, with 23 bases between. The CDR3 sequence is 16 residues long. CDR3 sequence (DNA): TGTGCCAGCACCAAAATAGTGGACCAACTAGGGGAGACCCAGTACTTC. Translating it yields CASTKIVDQLGETQYF.

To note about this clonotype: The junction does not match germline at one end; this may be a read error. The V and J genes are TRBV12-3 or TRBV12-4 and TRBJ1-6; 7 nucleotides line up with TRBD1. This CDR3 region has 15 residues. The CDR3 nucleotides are TGTGCCAGTAGTTTAACGGGACAGCCAAATTCACCCCTCCACTTT. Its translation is CASSLTGQPNSPLHF.

The CDR3 sequence: CSDGDGGSETQYF. The CDR3 DNA follows: TGCAGTGATGGTGACGGGGGTTCCGAGACCCAGTACTTC. The chain couples TRBV20-1 to TRBJ2-5, with a tentative D call TRBD2 (6 bases). V lost 7 bases to trimming and J lost 5 bases, with 17 bases between them. This CDR3 has 13 amino acids. Germline CDR1 and CDR2: DFQATT and SNEGSKA (reference sequence).

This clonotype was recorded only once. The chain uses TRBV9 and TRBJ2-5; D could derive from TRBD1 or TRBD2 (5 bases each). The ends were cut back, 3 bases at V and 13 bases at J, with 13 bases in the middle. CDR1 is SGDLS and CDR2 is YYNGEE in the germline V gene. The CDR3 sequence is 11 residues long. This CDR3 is CASSGPRDLYF. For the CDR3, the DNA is TGTGCCAGCAGCGGGCCTCGGGACCTGTACTTC.

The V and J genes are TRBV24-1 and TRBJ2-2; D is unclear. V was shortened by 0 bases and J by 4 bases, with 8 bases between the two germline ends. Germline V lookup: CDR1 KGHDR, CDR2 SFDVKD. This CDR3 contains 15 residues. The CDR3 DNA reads TGTGCCACCAGTGATTTGTGGGGATTCACCGGGGAGCTGTTTTTT. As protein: CATSDLWGFTGELFF.

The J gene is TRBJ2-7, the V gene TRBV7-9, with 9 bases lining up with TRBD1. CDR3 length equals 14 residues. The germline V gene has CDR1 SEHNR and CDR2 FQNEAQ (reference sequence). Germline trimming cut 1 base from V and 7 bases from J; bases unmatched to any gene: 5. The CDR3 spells CASSLGDRAREQYF. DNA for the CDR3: TGTGCCAGCAGCTTAGGGGACAGGGCTAGGGAGCAGTACTTC.

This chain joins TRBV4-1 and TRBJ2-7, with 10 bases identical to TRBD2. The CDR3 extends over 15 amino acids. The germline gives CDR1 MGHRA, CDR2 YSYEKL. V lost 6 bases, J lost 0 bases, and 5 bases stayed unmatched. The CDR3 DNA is TGCGCCAGCAGTTCACTAGCGGGGAGCTCCTACGAGCAGTACTTC. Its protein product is CASSSLAGSSYEQYF.

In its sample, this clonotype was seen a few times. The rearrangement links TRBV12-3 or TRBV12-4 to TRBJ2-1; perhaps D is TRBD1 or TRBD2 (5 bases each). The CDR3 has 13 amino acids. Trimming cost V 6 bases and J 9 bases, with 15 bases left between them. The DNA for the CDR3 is TGTGCCAGCAGCAATAACAGTGGGGGTGAGCAGTTCTTC. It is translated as CASSNNSGGEQFF.

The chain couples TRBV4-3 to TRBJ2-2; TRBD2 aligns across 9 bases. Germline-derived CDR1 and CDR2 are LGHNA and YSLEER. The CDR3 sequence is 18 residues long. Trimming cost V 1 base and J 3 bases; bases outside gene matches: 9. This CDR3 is CASSQVLAGGPDTGELFF. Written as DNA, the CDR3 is TGCGCCAGCAGCCAAGTTCTCGCGGGGGGGCCCGACACCGGGGAGCTGTTTTTT.

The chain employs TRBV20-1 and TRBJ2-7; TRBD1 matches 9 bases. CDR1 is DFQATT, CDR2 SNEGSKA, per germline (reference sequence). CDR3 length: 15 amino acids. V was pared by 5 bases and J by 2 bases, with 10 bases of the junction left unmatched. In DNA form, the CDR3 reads TGCAGTGCTCACCCCGGGACAGGGCCTACCTACGAGCAGTACTTC. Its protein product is CSAHPGTGPTYEQYF.

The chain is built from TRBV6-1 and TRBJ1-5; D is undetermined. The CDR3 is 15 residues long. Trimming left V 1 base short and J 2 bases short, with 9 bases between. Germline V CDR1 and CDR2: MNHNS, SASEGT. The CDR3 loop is CASSEGVRGNQPQHF. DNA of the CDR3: TGTGCCAGCAGTGAAGGGGTGAGAGGCAATCAGCCCCAGCATTTT.

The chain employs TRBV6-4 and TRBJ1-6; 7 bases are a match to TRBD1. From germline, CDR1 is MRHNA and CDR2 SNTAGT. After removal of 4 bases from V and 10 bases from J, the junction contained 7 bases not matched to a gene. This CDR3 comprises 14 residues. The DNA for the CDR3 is TGTGCCAGCAGTGTCGAAGGGGGCAGGTCACCCCTCCACTTT. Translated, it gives CASSVEGGRSPLHF.

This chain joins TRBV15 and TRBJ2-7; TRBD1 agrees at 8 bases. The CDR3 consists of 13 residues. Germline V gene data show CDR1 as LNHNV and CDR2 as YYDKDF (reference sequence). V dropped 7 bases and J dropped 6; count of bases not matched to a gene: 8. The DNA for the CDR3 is TGTGCCACCATGAAACTCGACAGGGGCGAGCAGTACTTC. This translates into CATMKLDRGEQYF.

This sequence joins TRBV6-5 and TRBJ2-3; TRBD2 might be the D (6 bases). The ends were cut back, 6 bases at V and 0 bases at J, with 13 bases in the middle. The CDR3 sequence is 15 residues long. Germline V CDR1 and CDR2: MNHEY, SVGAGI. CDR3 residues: CASSRGETSTDTQYF. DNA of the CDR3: TGTGCCAGCAGCCGCGGGGAAACTAGCACAGATACGCAGTATTTT.

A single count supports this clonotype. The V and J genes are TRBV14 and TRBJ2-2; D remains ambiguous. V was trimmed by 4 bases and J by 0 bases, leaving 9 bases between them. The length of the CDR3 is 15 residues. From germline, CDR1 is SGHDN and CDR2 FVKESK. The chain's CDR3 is CASSLGPANTGELFF. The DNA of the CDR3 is TGTGCCAGCAGCCTTGGACCAGCGAACACCGGGGAGCTGTTTTTT.

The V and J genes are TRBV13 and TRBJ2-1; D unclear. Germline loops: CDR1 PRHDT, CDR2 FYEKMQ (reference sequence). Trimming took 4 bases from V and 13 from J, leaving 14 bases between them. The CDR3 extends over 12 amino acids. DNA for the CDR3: TGTGCCAGCAGCTCCCCCCAAGAGACCCAGTTCTTC. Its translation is CASSSPQETQFF.

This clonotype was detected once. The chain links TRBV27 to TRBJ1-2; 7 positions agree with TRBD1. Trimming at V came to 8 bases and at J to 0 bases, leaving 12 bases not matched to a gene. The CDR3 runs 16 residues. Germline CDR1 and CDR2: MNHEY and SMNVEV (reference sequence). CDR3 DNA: TGTGCCAGCGGCCGAGGTTATGGGACAGCTAACTATGGCTACACCTTC. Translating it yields CASGRGYGTANYGYTF.

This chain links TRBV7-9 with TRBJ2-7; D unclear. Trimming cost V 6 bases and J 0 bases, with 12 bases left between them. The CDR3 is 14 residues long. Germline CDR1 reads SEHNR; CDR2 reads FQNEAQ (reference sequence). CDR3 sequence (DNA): TGTGCCAGCAGTACCTCTACCGACTCCTACGAGCAGTACTTC. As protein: CASSTSTDSYEQYF.

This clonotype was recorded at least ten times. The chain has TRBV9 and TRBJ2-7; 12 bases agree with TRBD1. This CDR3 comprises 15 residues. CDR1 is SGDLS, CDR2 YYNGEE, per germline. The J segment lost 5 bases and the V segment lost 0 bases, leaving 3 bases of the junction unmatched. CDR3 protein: CASSVGDRGLNEQYF. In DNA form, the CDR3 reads TGTGCCAGCAGCGTAGGGGACAGGGGGCTAAACGAGCAGTACTTC.

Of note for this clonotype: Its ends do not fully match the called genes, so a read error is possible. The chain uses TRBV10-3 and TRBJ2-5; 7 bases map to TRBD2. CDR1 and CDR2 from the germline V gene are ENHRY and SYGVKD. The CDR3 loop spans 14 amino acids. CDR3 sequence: CAFRPAGRGETQYF. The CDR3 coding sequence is TGTGCCTTCAGGCCAGCGGGGAGGGGAGAGACCCAGTACTTC.

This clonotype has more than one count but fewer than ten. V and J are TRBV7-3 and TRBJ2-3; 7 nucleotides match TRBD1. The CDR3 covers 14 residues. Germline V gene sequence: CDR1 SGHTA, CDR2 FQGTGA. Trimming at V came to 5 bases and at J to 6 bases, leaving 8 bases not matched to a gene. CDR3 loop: CASSQATGADTQYF. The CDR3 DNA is TGTGCCAGCAGCCAGGCAACAGGGGCGGATACGCAGTATTTT.

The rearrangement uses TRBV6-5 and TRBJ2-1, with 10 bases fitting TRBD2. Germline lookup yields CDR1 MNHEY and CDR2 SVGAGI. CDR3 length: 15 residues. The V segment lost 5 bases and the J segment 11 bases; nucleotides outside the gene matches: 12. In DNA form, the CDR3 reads TGTGCCAGCAGTCATACTAGCGGGGTTACTAATAAGCAGTTCTTC. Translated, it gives CASSHTSGVTNKQFF.

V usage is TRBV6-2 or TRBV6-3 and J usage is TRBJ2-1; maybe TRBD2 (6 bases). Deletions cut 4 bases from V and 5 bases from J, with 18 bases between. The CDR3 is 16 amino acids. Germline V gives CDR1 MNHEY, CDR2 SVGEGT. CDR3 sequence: CASSWLQEREDNEQFF. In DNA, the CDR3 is TGTGCCAGCAGTTGGCTTCAGGAGAGGGAGGACAATGAGCAGTTCTTC.

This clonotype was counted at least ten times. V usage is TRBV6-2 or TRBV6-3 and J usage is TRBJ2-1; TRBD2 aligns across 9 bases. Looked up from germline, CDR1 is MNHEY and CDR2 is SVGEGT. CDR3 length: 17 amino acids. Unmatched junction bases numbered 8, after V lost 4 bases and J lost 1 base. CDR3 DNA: TGTGCCAGCAGTTCCCACTCCAGCGGGGGGTCCTACAATGAGCAGTTCTTC. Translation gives CASSSHSSGGSYNEQFF.